The clone carrying this T cell receptor (beta chain) has a count of ten or more. The target antigen is unknown. This specimen comes from a study of T cells in Graves' hyperthyroidism and ophthalmopathy. Study-wide context: Peripheral blood was secured at the point of initial diagnosis, before any treatment. Study-level results: Expanded thyroid clonotypes (above 0.001) were mostly also found in blood. The model forecast ophthalmopathy, anticipating it by a median roughly 6.3 months before onset.

There were TCR beta CDR3 regions amplified from RNA transcripts. When the TCR CDR3 underwent first-round RT-PCR, the HTBI primer set was used. TCRdb analysed the multiplex PCR reads with MiXCR anew, one entry per CDR3 protein. Here the sample spans approximately 530,000 distinct CDR3 sequences, about a sixth being singletons. The germline V gene has CDR1 SEHNR and CDR2 FQNEAQ (reference sequence). The V end was cut by 5 bases, the J end by 0 bases, with 11 bases between. The length of the CDR3 is 14 residues. The clonotype comes from a young woman with Graves' hyperthyroidism. Material for sequencing was blood. The chain links TRBV7-9 to TRBJ2-7; D gene uncertain. CDR3 in DNA: TGTGCCAGCAGCCTTAGTCAGTACTCCTACGAGCAGTACTTC. This translates into CASSLSQYSYEQYF.